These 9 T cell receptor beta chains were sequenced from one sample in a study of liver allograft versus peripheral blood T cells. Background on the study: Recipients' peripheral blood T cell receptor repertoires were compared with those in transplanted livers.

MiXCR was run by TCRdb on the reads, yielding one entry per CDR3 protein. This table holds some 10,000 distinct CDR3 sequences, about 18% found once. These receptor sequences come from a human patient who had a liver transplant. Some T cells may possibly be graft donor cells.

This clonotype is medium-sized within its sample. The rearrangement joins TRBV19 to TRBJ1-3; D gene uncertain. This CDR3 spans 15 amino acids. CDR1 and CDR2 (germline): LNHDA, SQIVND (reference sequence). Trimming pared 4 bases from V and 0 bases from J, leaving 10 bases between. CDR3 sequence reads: CASSTTGNSGNTIYF. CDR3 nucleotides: TGTGCCAGTAGTACAACCGGGAACTCTGGAAACACCATATATTTT.

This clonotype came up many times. The CDR3 protein is CASTRGQGLTEAFF. The DNA for the CDR3 is TGTGCCAGTACCCGGGGACAGGGATTGACTGAAGCTTTCTTT. The chain employs TRBV19 and TRBJ1-1; 9 nucleotides line up with TRBD1. The V and J ends lost 7 bases and 5 bases, in that order; junction bases with no gene match: 8. Germline-derived CDR1 and CDR2 are LNHDA and SQIVND (reference sequence). The length of the CDR3 is 14 residues.

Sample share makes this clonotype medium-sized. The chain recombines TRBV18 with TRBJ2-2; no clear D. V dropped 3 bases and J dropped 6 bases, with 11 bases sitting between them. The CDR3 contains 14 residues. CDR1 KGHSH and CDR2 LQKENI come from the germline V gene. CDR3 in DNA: TGTGCCAGCTCACCCTCGACGGGCTCCGGGGAGCTGTTTTTT. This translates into CASSPSTGSGELFF.

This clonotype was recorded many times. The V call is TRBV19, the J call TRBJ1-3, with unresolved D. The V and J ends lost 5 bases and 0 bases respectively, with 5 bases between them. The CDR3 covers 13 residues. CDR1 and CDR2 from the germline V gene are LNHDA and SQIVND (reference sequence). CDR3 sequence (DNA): TGTGCCAGTAGTCAAGTCTCTGGAAACACCATATATTTT. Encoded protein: CASSQVSGNTIYF.

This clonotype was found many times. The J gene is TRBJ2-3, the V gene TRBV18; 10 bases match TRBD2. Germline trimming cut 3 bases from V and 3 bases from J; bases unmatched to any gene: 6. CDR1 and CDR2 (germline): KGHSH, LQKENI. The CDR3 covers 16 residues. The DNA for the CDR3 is TGTGCCAGCTCACCCTTTAGCGGGGGGACGACAGATACGCAGTATTTT. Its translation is CASSPFSGGTTDTQYF.

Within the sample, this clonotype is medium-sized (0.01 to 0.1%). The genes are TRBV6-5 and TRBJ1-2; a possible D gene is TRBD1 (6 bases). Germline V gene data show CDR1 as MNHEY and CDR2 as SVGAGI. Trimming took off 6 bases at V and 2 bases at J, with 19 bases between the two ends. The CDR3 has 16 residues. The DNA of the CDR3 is TGTGCCAGCAGACTGTTCGGGGGGAGGGGGAACTATGGCTACACCTTC. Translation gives CASRLFGGRGNYGYTF.

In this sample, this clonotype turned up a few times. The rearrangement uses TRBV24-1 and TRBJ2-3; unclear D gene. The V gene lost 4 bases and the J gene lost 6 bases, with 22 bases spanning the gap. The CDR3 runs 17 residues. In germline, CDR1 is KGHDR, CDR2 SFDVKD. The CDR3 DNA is TGTGCCACCAGTGACGCGAACTCCAATATGGGCTGGGATACGCAGTATTTT. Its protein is CATSDANSNMGWDTQYF.

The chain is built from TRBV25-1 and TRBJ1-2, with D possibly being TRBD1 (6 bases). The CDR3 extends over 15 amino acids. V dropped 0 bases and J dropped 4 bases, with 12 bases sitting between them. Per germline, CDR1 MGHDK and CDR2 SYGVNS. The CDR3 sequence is CASSEYAGTFYGYTF. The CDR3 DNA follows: TGTGCCAGCAGTGAATACGCCGGGACATTCTATGGCTACACCTTC.

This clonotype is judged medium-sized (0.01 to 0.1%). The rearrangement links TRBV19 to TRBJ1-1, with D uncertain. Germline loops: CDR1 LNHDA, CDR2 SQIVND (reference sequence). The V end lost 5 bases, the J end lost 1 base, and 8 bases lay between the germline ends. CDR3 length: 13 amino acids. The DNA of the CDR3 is TGTGCCAGTAGTTTTGAGAGGAACACTGAAGCTTTCTTT. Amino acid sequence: CASSFERNTEAFF.